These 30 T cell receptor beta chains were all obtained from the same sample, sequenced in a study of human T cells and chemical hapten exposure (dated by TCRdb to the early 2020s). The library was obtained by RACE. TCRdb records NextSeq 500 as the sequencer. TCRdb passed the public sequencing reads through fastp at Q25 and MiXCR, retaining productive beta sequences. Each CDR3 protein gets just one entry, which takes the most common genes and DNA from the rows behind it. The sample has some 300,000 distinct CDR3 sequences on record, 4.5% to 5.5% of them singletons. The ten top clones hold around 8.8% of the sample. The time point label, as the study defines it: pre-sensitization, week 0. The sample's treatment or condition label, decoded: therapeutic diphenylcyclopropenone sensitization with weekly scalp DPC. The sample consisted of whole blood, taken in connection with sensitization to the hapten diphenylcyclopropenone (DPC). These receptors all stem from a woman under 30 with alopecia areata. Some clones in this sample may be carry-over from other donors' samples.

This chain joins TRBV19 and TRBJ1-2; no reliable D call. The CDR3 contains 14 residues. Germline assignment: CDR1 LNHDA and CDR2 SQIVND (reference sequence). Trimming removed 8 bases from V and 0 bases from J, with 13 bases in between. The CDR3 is CASSIYSPNYGYTF. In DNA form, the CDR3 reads TGTGCCAGTTCGATATACAGCCCTAACTATGGCTACACCTTC.

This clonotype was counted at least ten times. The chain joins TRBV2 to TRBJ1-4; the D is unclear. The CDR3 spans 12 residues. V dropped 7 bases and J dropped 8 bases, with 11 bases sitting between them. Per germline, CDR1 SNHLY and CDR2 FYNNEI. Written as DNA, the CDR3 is TGTGCCAGCAACTCCGACGGAGAAAAACTGTTTTTT. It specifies CASNSDGEKLFF.

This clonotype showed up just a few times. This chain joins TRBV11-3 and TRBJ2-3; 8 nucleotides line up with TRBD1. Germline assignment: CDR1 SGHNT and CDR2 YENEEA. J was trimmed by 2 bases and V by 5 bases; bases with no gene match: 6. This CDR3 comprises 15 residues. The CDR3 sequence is CASSPRTGNTDTQYF. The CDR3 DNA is TGTGCCAGCAGCCCCAGGACAGGGAACACAGATACGCAGTATTTT.

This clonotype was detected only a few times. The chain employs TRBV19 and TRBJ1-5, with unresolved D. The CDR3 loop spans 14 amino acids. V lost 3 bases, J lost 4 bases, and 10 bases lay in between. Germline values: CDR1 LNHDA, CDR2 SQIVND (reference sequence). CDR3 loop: CASSIEGSNQPQHF. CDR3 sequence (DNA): TGTGCCAGTAGTATCGAGGGTTCAAATCAGCCCCAGCATTTT.

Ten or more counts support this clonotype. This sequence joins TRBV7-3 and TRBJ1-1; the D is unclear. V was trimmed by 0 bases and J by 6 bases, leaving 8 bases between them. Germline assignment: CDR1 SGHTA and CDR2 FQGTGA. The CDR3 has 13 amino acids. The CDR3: CASSLTVSAEAFF. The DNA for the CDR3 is TGTGCCAGCAGCTTAACGGTCAGCGCTGAAGCTTTCTTT.

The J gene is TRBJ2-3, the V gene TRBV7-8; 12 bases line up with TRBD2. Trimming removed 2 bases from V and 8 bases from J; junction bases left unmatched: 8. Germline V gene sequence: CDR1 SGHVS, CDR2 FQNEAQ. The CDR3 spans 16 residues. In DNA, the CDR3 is TGTGCCAGCAGCTTAAGGTCGGCTAGCGGGGGGGCTACGCAGTATTTT. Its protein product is CASSLRSASGGATQYF.

This chain's CDR3 is CASSQGNRYGYTF. The DNA of the CDR3 is TGTGCCAGCAGCCAAGGCAACAGATATGGCTACACCTTC. The chain joins TRBV3-1 to TRBJ1-2; no clear D. Germline-derived CDR1 and CDR2 are LGHDT and YNNKEL (reference sequence). V gave up 1 base and J gave up 5 bases, with 8 bases separating them. The CDR3 is 13 residues long.

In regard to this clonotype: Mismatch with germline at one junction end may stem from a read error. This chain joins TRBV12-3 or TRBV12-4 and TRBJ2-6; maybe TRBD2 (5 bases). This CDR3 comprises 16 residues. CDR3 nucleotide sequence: TGTACCAGCTCCCTAGGGAGCTACTCTGGGGCCAACGTCCTGACTTTC. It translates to CTSSLGSYSGANVLTF.

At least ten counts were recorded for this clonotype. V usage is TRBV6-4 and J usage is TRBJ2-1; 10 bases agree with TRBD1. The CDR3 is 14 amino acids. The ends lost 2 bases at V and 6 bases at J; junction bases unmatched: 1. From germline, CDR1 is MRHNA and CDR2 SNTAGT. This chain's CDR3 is CASSDGQGGNEQFF. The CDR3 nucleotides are TGTGCCAGCAGTGACGGACAGGGGGGCAATGAGCAGTTCTTC.

The CDR3: CASRPWDRTYQPQHF. CDR3 coding DNA: TGTGCCAGCCGCCCTTGGGACAGAACCTATCAGCCCCAGCATTTT. The gene calls are TRBV28 and TRBJ1-5; 7 bases map to TRBD1. The junction had 12 bases not matched to a gene; V was cut back by 8 bases and J by 5 bases. The length of the CDR3 is 15 residues. CDR1 is MDHEN, CDR2 SYDVKM, per germline.

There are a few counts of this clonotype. DNA for the CDR3: TGTGCCAGCAGCGGTCGCCAGGCGTACAATGAGCAGTTCTTC. It yields the protein CASSGRQAYNEQFF. The chain employs TRBV3-1 and TRBJ2-1; D is undetermined. The CDR3 is 14 amino acids. V was shortened by 5 bases and J by 4 bases, with 12 bases between the two germline ends. Per germline, CDR1 LGHDT and CDR2 YNNKEL (reference sequence).

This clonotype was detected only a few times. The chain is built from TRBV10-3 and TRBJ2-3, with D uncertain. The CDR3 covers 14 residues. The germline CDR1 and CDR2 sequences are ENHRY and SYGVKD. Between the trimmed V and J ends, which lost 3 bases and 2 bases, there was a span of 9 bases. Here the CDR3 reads CAISDARFTDTQYF. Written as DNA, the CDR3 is TGTGCCATCAGTGATGCCAGGTTCACAGATACGCAGTATTTT.

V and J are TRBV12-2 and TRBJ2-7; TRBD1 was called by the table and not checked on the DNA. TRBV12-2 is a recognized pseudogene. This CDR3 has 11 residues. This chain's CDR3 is CASRLDRVQYF. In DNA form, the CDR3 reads TGTGCAAGTCGCCTGGACAGGGTCCAGTACTTC.

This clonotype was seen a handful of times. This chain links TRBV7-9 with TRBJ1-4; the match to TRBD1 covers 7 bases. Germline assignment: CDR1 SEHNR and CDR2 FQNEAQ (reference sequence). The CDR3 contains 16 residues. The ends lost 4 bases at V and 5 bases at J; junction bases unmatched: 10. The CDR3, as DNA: TGTGCCAGCAGCTCCTCGTTTACAGGGGAAAATGAAAAACTGTTTTTT. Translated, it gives CASSSSFTGENEKLFF.

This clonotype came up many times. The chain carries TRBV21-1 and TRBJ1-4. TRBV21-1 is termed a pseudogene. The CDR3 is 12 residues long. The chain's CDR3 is CASRPDGGNVFF. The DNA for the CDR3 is TGTGCCAGCAGACCGGACGGTGGAAACGTGTTTTTT.

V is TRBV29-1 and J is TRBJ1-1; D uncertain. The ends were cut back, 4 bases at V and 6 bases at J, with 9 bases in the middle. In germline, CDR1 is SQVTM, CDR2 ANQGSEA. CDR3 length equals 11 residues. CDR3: CSVADYPEAFF. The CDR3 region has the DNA TGCAGCGTTGCGGATTACCCTGAAGCTTTCTTT.

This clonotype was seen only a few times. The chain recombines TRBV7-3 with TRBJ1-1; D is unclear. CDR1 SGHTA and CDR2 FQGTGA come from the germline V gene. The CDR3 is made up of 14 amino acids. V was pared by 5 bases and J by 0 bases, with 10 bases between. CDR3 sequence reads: CASSPTQMNTEAFF. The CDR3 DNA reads TGTGCCAGCAGCCCGACCCAAATGAACACTGAAGCTTTCTTT.

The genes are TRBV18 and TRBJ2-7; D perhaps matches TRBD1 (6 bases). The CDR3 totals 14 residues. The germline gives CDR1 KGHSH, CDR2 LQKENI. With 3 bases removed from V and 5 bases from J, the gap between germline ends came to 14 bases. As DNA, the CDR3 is TGTGCCAGCTCACCTCTACAGGGTAAGGACGAGCAGTACTTC. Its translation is CASSPLQGKDEQYF.

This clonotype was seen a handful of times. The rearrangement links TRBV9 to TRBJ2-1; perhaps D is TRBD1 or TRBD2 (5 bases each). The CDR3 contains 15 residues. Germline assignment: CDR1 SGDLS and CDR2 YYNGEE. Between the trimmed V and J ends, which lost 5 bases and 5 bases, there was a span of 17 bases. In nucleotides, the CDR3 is TGTGCCAGCAGATACACCGGGACCACAAACAATGAGCAGTTCTTC. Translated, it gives CASRYTGTTNNEQFF.

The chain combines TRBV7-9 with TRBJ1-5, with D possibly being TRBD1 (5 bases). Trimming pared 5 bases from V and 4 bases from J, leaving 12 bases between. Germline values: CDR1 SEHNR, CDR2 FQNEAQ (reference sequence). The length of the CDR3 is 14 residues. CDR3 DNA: TGTGCCAGCAGCGGGGGGACGGTGAATCAGCCCCAGCATTTT. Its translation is CASSGGTVNQPQHF.

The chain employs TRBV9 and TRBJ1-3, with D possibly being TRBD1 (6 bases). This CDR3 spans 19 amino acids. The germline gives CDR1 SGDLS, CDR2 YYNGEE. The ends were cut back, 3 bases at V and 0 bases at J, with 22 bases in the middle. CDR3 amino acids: CASSESGGGRSLSGNTIYF. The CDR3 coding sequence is TGTGCCAGCAGCGAAAGCGGGGGCGGCAGGTCCCTCTCTGGAAACACCATATATTTT.

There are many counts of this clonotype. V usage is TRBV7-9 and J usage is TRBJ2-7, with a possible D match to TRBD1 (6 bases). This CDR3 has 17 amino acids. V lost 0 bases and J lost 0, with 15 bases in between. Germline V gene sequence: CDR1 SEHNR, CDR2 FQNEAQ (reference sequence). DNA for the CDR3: TGTGCCAGCAGCTTAGCGGCTTTGGACAGTAGCTCCTACGAGCAGTACTTC. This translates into CASSLAALDSSSYEQYF.

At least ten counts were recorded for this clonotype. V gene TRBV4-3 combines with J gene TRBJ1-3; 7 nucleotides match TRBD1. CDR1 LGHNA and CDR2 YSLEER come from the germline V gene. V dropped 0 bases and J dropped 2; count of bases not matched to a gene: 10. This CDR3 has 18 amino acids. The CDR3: CASSQEYGTGEAGNTIYF. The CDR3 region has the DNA TGCGCCAGCAGCCAAGAGTATGGCACAGGGGAAGCTGGAAACACCATATATTTT.

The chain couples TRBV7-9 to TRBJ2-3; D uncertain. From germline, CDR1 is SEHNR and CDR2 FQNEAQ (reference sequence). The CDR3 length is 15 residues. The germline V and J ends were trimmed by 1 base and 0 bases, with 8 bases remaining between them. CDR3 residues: CASSLDISSTDTQYF. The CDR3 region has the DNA TGTGCCAGCAGCTTAGATATATCTAGCACAGATACGCAGTATTTT.

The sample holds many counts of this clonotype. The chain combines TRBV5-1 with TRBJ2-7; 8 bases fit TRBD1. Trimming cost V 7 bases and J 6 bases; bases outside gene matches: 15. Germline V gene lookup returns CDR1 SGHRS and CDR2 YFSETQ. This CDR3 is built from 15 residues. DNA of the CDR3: TGCGCCAGCCGACACCCGGATGACAGGGGAGGCGAGCAGTACTTC. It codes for CASRHPDDRGGEQYF. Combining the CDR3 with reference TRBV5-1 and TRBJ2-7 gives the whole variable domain KAGVTQTPRYLIKTRGQQVTLSCSPISGHRSVSWYQQTPGQGLQFLFEYFSETQRNKGNFPGRFSGRQFSNSRSEMNVSTLELGDSALYLCASRHPDDRGGEQYFGPGTRLTVT.

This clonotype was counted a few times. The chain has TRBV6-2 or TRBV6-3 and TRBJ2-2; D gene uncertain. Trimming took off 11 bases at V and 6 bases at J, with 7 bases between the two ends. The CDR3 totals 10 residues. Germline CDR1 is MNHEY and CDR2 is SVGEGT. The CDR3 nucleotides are TGTGCCGCTGGCGCCGGGGAGCTGTTTTTT. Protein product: CAAGAGELFF.

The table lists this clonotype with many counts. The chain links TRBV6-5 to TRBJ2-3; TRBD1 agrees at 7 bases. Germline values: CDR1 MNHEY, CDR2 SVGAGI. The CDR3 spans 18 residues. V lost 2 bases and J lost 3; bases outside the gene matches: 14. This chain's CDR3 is CASSYVQADRETTDTQYF. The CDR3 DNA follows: TGTGCCAGCAGTTACGTACAGGCAGACAGGGAGACGACAGATACGCAGTATTTT.

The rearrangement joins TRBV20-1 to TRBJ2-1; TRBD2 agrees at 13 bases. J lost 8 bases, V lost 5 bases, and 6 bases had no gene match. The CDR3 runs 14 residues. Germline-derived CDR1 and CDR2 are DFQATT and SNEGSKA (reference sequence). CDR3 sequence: CSAGGTSGDDEQFF. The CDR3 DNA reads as TGCAGTGCTGGCGGGACTAGCGGGGACGATGAGCAGTTCTTC.

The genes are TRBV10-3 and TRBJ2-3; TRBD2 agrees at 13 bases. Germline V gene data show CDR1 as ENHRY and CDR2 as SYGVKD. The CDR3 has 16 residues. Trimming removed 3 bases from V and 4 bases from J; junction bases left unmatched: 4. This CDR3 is CAISDPGLAGPDTQYF. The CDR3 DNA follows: TGTGCCATCAGTGACCCGGGACTAGCGGGGCCAGATACGCAGTATTTT.

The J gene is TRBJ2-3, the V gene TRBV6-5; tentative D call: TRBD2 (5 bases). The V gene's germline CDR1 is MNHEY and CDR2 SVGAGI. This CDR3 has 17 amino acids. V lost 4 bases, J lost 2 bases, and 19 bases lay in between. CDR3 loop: CASSSPRRRITTDTQYF. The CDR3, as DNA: TGTGCCAGCAGTTCCCCCAGACGGAGGATAACCACAGATACGCAGTATTTT.